This entry concerns a single TCR beta chain. Assay: immunoSEQ multiplex PCR; the TCRdb copy retains only in-frame clones and omits some. The data hold roughly 77,000 clones, with 85% to 95% observed a single time. This entry belongs to a study of cytomegalovirus exposure and HLA in healthy donors. The CDR3 is made up of 18 amino acids. The V segment lost 4 bases and the J segment 1 base; nucleotides outside the gene matches: 15. Germline assignment: CDR1 SGHAT and CDR2 FQNNGV. This receptor was identified in a woman aged 18 to 35 in good health and CMV-seronegative. The sequencing sample was made of PBMCs. The chain recombines TRBV11-2 with TRBJ1-2; TRBD1 aligns across 7 bases. The CDR3 coding sequence is TGTGCCAGCAGCTCCCGGGACAGCTTATGGACTAATAACTATGGCTACACCTTC. It translates to CASSSRDSLWTNNYGYTF.